What follows describes a single T cell receptor (beta chain). CDR1 LGHNA and CDR2 YNFKEQ come from the germline V gene. With V trimmed by 0 bases and J by 4 bases, 6 bases remained unmatched. This CDR3 spans 16 amino acids. These data come from a study of blood T cell repertoires in COVID-19. Using immunoSEQ multiplex PCR, the repertoire was profiled, and TCRdb retains in-frame clones only, with some absent. Here the sample spans approximately 97,000 clones, 90% being singletons. This chain links TRBV4-2 with TRBJ2-5, with TRBD1 identical over 9 bases. The sequence was obtained from a man aged 55 to 70 with acute or convalescent COVID-19. The sequenced sample was peripheral blood. CDR3 DNA: TGTGCCAGCAGCCAAGATCCCGGACAGGGGAGAGAGACCCAGTACTTC. As protein: CASSQDPGQGRETQYF.